This TCR beta chain emerged from a study of blood T cells in healthy people across ages. This CDR3 is built from 12 residues. Germline CDR1 MNHEY, CDR2 SVGEGT. Only a few counts were recorded for this clonotype. It was with a sample-barcoded 5' primer and a J-beta primer mix that a second PCR of roughly 7 to 12 cycles was run. Using its own MiXCR run on the 5' RACE reads, TCRdb lists one record per CDR3 protein. Among approximately 780,000 distinct CDR3 sequences listed, about 26% were seen once. These data were likewise used in another study, on T cells of mothers and their children.

Sequencing was done on a sample of blood. This receptor was taken from a boy younger than 18 in good health. The chain carries TRBV6-2 or TRBV6-3 and TRBJ2-1; D unresolved. The DNA end is more similar to TRBJ2-7, so the J call may be wrong. The CDR3 region has the DNA TGTGCCAGCAGCTGGGCCCTTGGCGAGCAGTACTTC. Translated: CASSWALGEQYF.